Shown below are 6 T cell receptor beta chains from a single sample sequenced in a study of blood T cell repertoires in COVID-19. Assay: immunoSEQ multiplex PCR; the TCRdb copy retains only in-frame clones and omits some. The sample has about 73,000 clones; 70% to 80% are singletons. The source material was peripheral blood. The receptors stem from a man between 70 and 80 years old with COVID-19, enrolled during active disease.

J is TRBJ2-7 and V is TRBV7-3, with TRBD1 matching over 8 bases. V shed 5 bases, J shed 6 bases, and the junction held 9 bases outside the gene matches. CDR1 and CDR2 (germline): SGHTA, FQGTGA. The CDR3 is 14 residues long. The CDR3 region is CASSPGTGSPEQYF. In DNA form, the CDR3 reads TGTGCCAGCAGCCCCGGGACAGGTTCACCCGAGCAGTACTTC.

The chain employs TRBV19 and TRBJ2-1, with 10 bases matching TRBD2. J was trimmed by 0 bases and V by 3 bases; bases with no gene match: 5. Germline CDR1 and CDR2: LNHDA and SQIVND (reference sequence). The length of the CDR3 is 17 residues. CDR3 nucleotide sequence: TGTGCCAGTAGTATGTTTCCTAGCGGGGGCTCCTACAATGAGCAGTTCTTC. It is translated as CASSMFPSGGSYNEQFF.

This clone was observed once. The CDR3 protein is CASSVGVSGDYEQYF. In nucleotides, the CDR3 is TGTGCCAGCAGCGTAGGGGTTAGCGGAGACTACGAGCAGTACTTC. This chain joins TRBV9 and TRBJ2-7, with D possibly matching TRBD2 (6 bases). From germline, CDR1 is SGDLS and CDR2 YYNGEE. The V end lost 0 bases, the J end lost 3 bases, and 13 bases lay between the germline ends. There are 15 residues in the CDR3.

In this sample, this clone turned up a few times. The chain uses TRBV6-1 and TRBJ1-2, with D unclear. Deletions cut 0 bases from V and 8 bases from J, with 16 bases between. The CDR3 totals 15 residues. Germline assignment: CDR1 MNHNS and CDR2 SASEGT. CDR3 amino acids: CASSEALLASRGYTF. CDR3 coding DNA: TGTGCCAGCAGTGAAGCGCTTCTGGCCTCCAGGGGCTACACCTTC.

V and J are TRBV19 and TRBJ1-2, with a weak D call TRBD1 (5 bases). The CDR3 spans 13 residues. Per the germline V gene, CDR1 is LNHDA and CDR2 is SQIVND (reference sequence). Trimming left V 7 bases short and J 5 bases short, with 14 bases between. The CDR3 loop reads CASNGGSSYGYTF. Here the CDR3 DNA reads TGTGCCAGTAACGGGGGATCAAGTTATGGCTACACCTTC.

This clone was seen only once. J is TRBJ2-3 and V is TRBV5-1; the D gene is possibly TRBD2 (6 bases). The germline V gene has CDR1 SGHRS and CDR2 YFSETQ. This CDR3 has 15 residues. V lost 2 bases and J 1 base, leaving 11 bases between the germline ends. CDR3 protein: CASSLAGTGTDTQYF. The CDR3 bases are TGCGCCAGCAGCTTAGCGGGTACGGGCACAGATACGCAGTATTTT.